The 29 T cell receptor beta chains listed next were all sequenced from one sample in a study of blood T cell repertoires in COVID-19. Only in-frame clones appear in the TCRdb table, and some are missing; sequencing was by immunoSEQ multiplex PCR. The top ten clones hold about 27% of a sample with 50,000 to 60,000 clones, 70% to 90% of them seen once. The sequenced material came from peripheral blood. Every receptor here comes from a human donor in a cohort sampled during active COVID-19.

The sample holds one count of this clone. The chain recombines TRBV3-1 (or the pseudogene TRBV3-2) with TRBJ2-1; TRBD2 matches at 10 bases. The CDR3 length is 17 residues. In germline, CDR1 is LGHDT, CDR2 YNNKEL (reference sequence). V lost 4 bases, J lost 6 bases, and 12 bases stayed unmatched. The CDR3 protein is CASSRRDSGRALNEQFF. DNA for the CDR3: TGTGCCAGCAGCCGAAGGGACAGCGGGAGGGCCCTCAATGAGCAGTTCTTC.

This clone was detected once. The chain recombines TRBV6-6 with TRBJ2-7; possibly TRBD1 for D (5 bases). Trimming stripped 5 bases from V and 4 bases from J, with 12 bases between. The CDR3 is made up of 13 amino acids. The germline V gene encodes CDR1 MNHNY and CDR2 SVGAGI (reference sequence). The CDR3 region has the DNA TGTGCCAGCAGTAGAGAAAACAGGTACGAGCAGTACTTC. This sequence encodes CASSRENRYEQYF.

This clone was picked up one time. The rearrangement uses TRBV7-3 and TRBJ2-1; D perhaps matches TRBD1 (5 bases). V lost 5 bases and J lost 7, with 21 bases in between. The CDR3 is 16 residues long. The germline V gene encodes CDR1 SGHTA and CDR2 FQGTGA. CDR3 amino acids: CASSPAFRQGWNEQFF. CDR3 coding DNA: TGTGCCAGCAGCCCCGCATTTCGGCAGGGATGGAATGAGCAGTTCTTC.

As for this clone: Different DNA sequences within this sample yield the same CDR3. CDR3 protein: CASRRELRNLNEQFF. As DNA, the CDR3 is TGTGCCAGCAGGAGGGAACTAAGGAACCTTAATGAGCAGTTCTTC. This chain joins TRBV6-5 and TRBJ2-1; D is possibly TRBD2 (5 bases). The CDR3 has 15 residues. V was shortened by 6 bases and J by 7 bases, with 19 bases between the two germline ends. The germline V gene encodes CDR1 MNHEY and CDR2 SVGAGI.

This sequence joins TRBV7-2 and TRBJ2-5; 7 nucleotides agree with TRBD2. The V gene end was trimmed by 7 bases and the J gene end by 5 bases; junction bases not matched to a gene: 10. The germline CDR1 and CDR2 sequences are SGHTA and FQGNSA. The CDR3 has 14 residues. The CDR3 loop is CASTIGRGRETQYF. The CDR3 nucleotides are TGTGCCAGCACCATAGGGAGGGGCCGGGAGACCCAGTACTTC.

The genes are TRBV3-1 (or the pseudogene TRBV3-2) and TRBJ2-3, with TRBD2 as a possible D gene (7 bases). This CDR3 contains 15 residues. V was cut by 5 bases and J by 5 bases, with 17 bases left in between. Germline V gives CDR1 LGHDT, CDR2 YNNKEL (reference sequence). CDR3 loop: CASSTSGGPRDTQYF. DNA for the CDR3: TGTGCCAGCAGCACGTCCGGGGGGCCGAGAGATACGCAGTATTTT.

The chain carries TRBV20-1 and TRBJ2-1; TRBD2 matches 12 bases. The junction had 11 bases not matched to a gene; V was cut back by 4 bases and J by 7 bases. The CDR3 has 16 amino acids. Germline CDR1 reads DFQATT; CDR2 reads SNEGSKA (reference sequence). As DNA, the CDR3 is TGCAGTGCTACTGACCCGGGACTAGCGGGTGCTAATGAGCAGTTCTTC. It is translated as CSATDPGLAGANEQFF.

V is TRBV25-1 and J is TRBJ2-2, with 9 bases that match TRBD2. Looked up from germline, CDR1 is MGHDK and CDR2 is SYGVNS. The CDR3 loop spans 17 amino acids. Trimming cost V 0 bases and J 6 bases; bases outside gene matches: 8. CDR3 amino acids: CASSEYGGRADSGELFF. The CDR3 DNA sequence: TGTGCCAGCAGTGAATATGGCGGGAGGGCCGATTCCGGGGAGCTGTTTTTT.

This chain joins TRBV3-1 (or the pseudogene TRBV3-2) and TRBJ1-1; unclear D gene. This CDR3 contains 13 residues. V shed 4 bases and J shed 4 bases, with 10 bases lying between them. CDR1 and CDR2 (germline): LGHDT, YNNKEL (reference sequence). The CDR3 coding sequence is TGTGCCAGCAGCCCCCAGAGGGTCACTGAAGCTTTCTTT. Translation gives CASSPQRVTEAFF.

CDR3 sequence (DNA): TGTGCCAGCAGCCTCACAGGGGGCGATCAGCCCCAGCATTTT. This codes for CASSLTGGDQPQHF. The V and J genes are TRBV28 and TRBJ1-5; TRBD1 agrees at 9 bases. The germline CDR1 and CDR2 sequences are MDHEN and SYDVKM. This CDR3 is 14 amino acids long. With V trimmed by 6 bases and J by 5 bases, 5 bases remained unmatched.

The gene calls are TRBV2 and TRBJ2-5, with TRBD1 matching 12 bases. The CDR3 has 15 residues. The germline gives CDR1 SNHLY, CDR2 FYNNEI. Unmatched junction bases numbered 3, after V lost 4 bases and J lost 3 bases. CDR3 in DNA: TGTGCCAGCAGTGTAGGGACAGGGGGCGAAGAGACCCAGTACTTC. Its translation is CASSVGTGGEETQYF.

This chain links TRBV7-9 with TRBJ1-2; the D is unclear. Germline-derived CDR1 and CDR2 are SEHNR and FQNEAQ (reference sequence). With 3 bases removed from V and 6 bases from J, the gap between germline ends came to 8 bases. CDR3 length equals 12 residues. Written as DNA, the CDR3 is TGTGCCAGCAGCTTCCCTGAGCATGGCTACACCTTC. Translated: CASSFPEHGYTF.

The chain uses TRBV18 and TRBJ2-1, with D possibly TRBD1 on 6 matching bases. Trimming removed 5 bases at V and 9 bases at J, with 17 bases between. There are 14 residues in the CDR3. Germline V gene data show CDR1 as KGHSH and CDR2 as LQKENI. The CDR3 is CASSALTGSGEQFF. The CDR3 DNA follows: TGTGCCAGCTCAGCGCTCACAGGGTCAGGTGAGCAGTTCTTC.

The chain links TRBV28 to TRBJ1-4; tentative D call: TRBD1 (5 bases). This CDR3 is built from 11 residues. Germline CDR1 reads MDHEN; CDR2 reads SYDVKM. The ends were cut back, 7 bases at V and 7 bases at J, with 7 bases in the middle. CDR3 sequence reads: CASTTGEKLFF. The CDR3 bases are TGTGCCAGCACTACAGGTGAAAAACTGTTTTTT.

The CDR3 loop is CATSGSGSPDTQYF. Written as DNA, the CDR3 is TGTGCCACCAGTGGATCAGGTTCGCCAGATACGCAGTATTTT. This chain joins TRBV24-1 and TRBJ2-3, with D unclear. The CDR3 consists of 14 residues. CDR1 and CDR2 from the germline V gene are KGHDR and SFDVKD. Trimming stripped 5 bases from V and 4 bases from J, with 12 bases between.

The rearrangement links TRBV11-1 to TRBJ2-3, with 9 bases matching TRBD2. Germline values: CDR1 SGHAT, CDR2 FQDESV (reference sequence). Trimming at V came to 0 bases and at J to 1 base, leaving 8 bases not matched to a gene. The CDR3 is 18 amino acids. For the CDR3, the DNA is TGTGCCAGCAGCTTAGCTGCTAGCGGGGAGGTACGCACAGATACGCAGTATTTT. Amino acids: CASSLAASGEVRTDTQYF.

The chain links TRBV11-3 to TRBJ2-5, with D possibly matching TRBD2 (6 bases). The V gene lost 5 bases and the J gene lost 1 base, with 8 bases spanning the gap. CDR1 and CDR2 (germline): SGHNT, YENEEA. The CDR3 covers 13 residues. Here the CDR3 reads CASSRGTQETQYF. The DNA for the CDR3 is TGTGCCAGCAGCCGGGGGACCCAAGAGACCCAGTACTTC.

The V gene is TRBV5-6, the J gene TRBJ1-2; the D gene is possibly TRBD1 (6 bases). The length of the CDR3 is 15 residues. V was clipped by 2 bases and J by 2 bases, with 13 bases between them. CDR1 and CDR2 (germline): SGHDT, YYEEEE. CDR3: CASSFVGGPNYGYTF. CDR3 in DNA: TGTGCCAGCAGCTTTGTGGGGGGGCCCAACTATGGCTACACCTTC.

The J gene is TRBJ2-7, the V gene TRBV19; D might be TRBD2 (6 bases). The CDR3 consists of 14 residues. Trimming left V 5 bases short and J 2 bases short, with 13 bases between. Per the germline V gene, CDR1 is LNHDA and CDR2 is SQIVND (reference sequence). CDR3 residues: CASSGRRGPYEQYF. The CDR3 nucleotides read TGTGCCAGTAGTGGAAGGCGGGGTCCCTACGAGCAGTACTTC.

The rearrangement joins TRBV28 to TRBJ1-5, with 9 bases lining up with TRBD1. The germline gives CDR1 MDHEN, CDR2 SYDVKM. After removal of 6 bases from V and 0 bases from J, the junction contained 3 bases not matched to a gene. The CDR3 spans 15 residues. CDR3 coding DNA: TGTGCCAGCAGGGGACAGGGAGCTAGCAATCAGCCCCAGCATTTT. The encoded protein is CASRGQGASNQPQHF.

The V call is TRBV29-1, the J call TRBJ2-7; maybe TRBD1 (6 bases). V was cut by 7 bases and J by 5 bases, with 12 bases left in between. This CDR3 has 11 amino acids. The V gene's germline CDR1 is SQVTM and CDR2 ANQGSEA. In DNA, the CDR3 is TGCAGCGCTGGACAGACGAACGAGCAGTACTTC. Protein product: CSAGQTNEQYF.

As DNA, the CDR3 is TGTGCCAGCAGTTTATTTACTAGCGGGAGCCCAGATACGCAGTATTTT. It specifies CASSLFTSGSPDTQYF. The gene calls are TRBV27 and TRBJ2-3; 11 bases match TRBD2. The CDR3 runs 16 residues. Germline values: CDR1 MNHEY, CDR2 SMNVEV (reference sequence). J gave up 4 bases and V 1 base, and 4 bases lay outside the gene matches.

The chain uses TRBV5-4 and TRBJ2-7; D possibly corresponds to TRBD1 (6 bases). Trimming removed 5 bases at V and 5 bases at J, with 20 bases between. CDR3 size: 15 residues. Looked up from germline, CDR1 is SGHNT and CDR2 is YYREEE (reference sequence). CDR3 amino acids: CASSAKDSLGHEQYF. The CDR3 DNA reads as TGTGCCAGCAGTGCGAAGGACAGTTTGGGCCACGAGCAGTACTTC.

This clone appeared a single time. The gene calls are TRBV11-1 and TRBJ2-1, with D perhaps TRBD1 (6 bases). The V gene lost 4 bases and the J gene lost 6 bases, with 13 bases spanning the gap. CDR1 is SGHAT and CDR2 is FQDESV in the germline V gene (reference sequence). The CDR3 is 14 amino acids. CDR3 sequence: CASSSTGTINEQFF. Written as DNA, the CDR3 is TGTGCCAGCAGCTCCACCGGGACAATCAATGAGCAGTTCTTC.

CDR3 nucleotide sequence: TGTGCCAGCAGTGGACAGGTAATTCAGCCCCAGCATTTT. Translating gives CASSGQVIQPQHF. The chain recombines TRBV2 with TRBJ1-5; perhaps TRBD1 as D (6 bases). The CDR3 runs to 13 residues. CDR1 is SNHLY, CDR2 FYNNEI, per germline. V dropped 4 bases and J dropped 6 bases, with 10 bases sitting between them. The full variable domain, its missing parts supplied by reference TRBV2 and TRBJ1-5, is EPEVTQTPSHQVTQMGQEVILRCVPISNHLYFYWYRQILGQKVEFLVSFYNNEISEKSEIFDDQFSVERPDGSNFTLKIRSTKLEDSAMYFCASSGQVIQPQHFGDGTRLSIL.

The V and J genes are TRBV28 and TRBJ1-2; D may be TRBD1 (5 bases). V lost 5 bases to trimming and J lost 1 base, with 14 bases between them. CDR3 size: 15 residues. Germline CDR1 MDHEN, CDR2 SYDVKM. The CDR3 sequence is CASSGTGRGNYGYTF. CDR3 nucleotides: TGTGCCAGCAGTGGGACCGGGAGGGGTAACTATGGCTACACCTTC.

This clone was detected only once. The rearrangement links TRBV4-2 to TRBJ2-3, with a possible D match to TRBD2 (6 bases). CDR3 size: 16 residues. Deletions cut 4 bases from V and 0 bases from J, with 14 bases between. Germline V gives CDR1 LGHNA, CDR2 YNFKEQ. CDR3 region: CASSPEVGTSTDTQYF. In nucleotides, the CDR3 is TGTGCCAGCAGCCCAGAGGTTGGGACTAGCACAGATACGCAGTATTTT.

CDR3 in amino acids: CASSRGRTGNADTQYF. DNA for the CDR3: TGCGCCAGCAGCCGGGGCAGGACAGGGAACGCAGATACGCAGTATTTT. V is TRBV4-1 and J is TRBJ2-3; TRBD1 matches 8 bases. CDR1 is MGHRA and CDR2 is YSYEKL in the germline V gene. The CDR3 spans 16 residues. Trimming removed 4 bases from V and 4 bases from J; junction bases left unmatched: 10.

The CDR3 region has the DNA TGCGCCAGTAAACCCACCCAAGGGACAGGGGAAAAACTGTTTTTT. This gives the protein CASKPTQGTGEKLFF. The rearrangement joins TRBV5-1 to TRBJ1-4; 9 nucleotides match TRBD1. Germline values: CDR1 SGHRS, CDR2 YFSETQ. The CDR3 loop spans 15 amino acids. V dropped 8 bases and J dropped 8; count of bases not matched to a gene: 13.